This entry concerns a single T cell receptor (beta chain). These data belong to a study of blood T cell repertoires in COVID-19. About the study: Sites across the United States, Italy and Spain contributed samples from acute and convalescent COVID-19. T cells, B-cell-depleted T cells, or PBMCs provided the cDNA or gDNA that served as material.

The CDR3 loop spans 15 amino acids. V lost 0 bases to trimming and J lost 7 bases, with 13 bases between them. Germline V lookup: CDR1 MNHNS, CDR2 SASEGT. Per the study methods: Nucleated cell number was recorded as an estimate derived from reference gene primer amplification. Clones were read by immunoSEQ multiplex PCR, and TCRdb kept only the in-frame ones, dropping some. V and J calls and clone size are given by that table; D and trimming were obtained from the DNA. The profile shows under 250,000 clones, approximately 88% of them singletons. While infection was still active, Seattle patients were enrolled and then followed longitudinally.

This chain uses TRBV6-1 with TRBJ1-5, with a possible D match to TRBD1 (5 bases). The TCR sequence derives from a woman between 25 and 40 years old with COVID-19, enrolled during active disease. Sequencing input: peripheral blood. Here the CDR3 reads CASSEAFGGDQPQHF. The CDR3 DNA follows: TGTGCCAGCAGTGAAGCCTTCGGGGGGGACCAGCCCCAGCATTTT.